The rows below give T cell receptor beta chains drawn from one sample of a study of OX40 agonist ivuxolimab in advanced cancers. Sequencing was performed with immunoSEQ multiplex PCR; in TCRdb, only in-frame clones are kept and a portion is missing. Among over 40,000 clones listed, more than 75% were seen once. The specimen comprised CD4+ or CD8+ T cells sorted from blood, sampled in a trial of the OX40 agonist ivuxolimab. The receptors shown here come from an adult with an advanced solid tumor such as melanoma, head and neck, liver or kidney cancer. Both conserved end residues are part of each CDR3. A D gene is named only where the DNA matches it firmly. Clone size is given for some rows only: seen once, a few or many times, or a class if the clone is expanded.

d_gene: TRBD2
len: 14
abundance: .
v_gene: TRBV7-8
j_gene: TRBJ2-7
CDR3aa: CASSQRRDYYEQYF
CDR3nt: TGTGCCAGCAGTCAAAGACGGGACTACTACGAGCAGTACTTC

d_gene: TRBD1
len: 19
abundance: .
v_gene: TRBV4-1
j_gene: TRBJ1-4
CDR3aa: CASSQDVRDRGVLWEKLFF
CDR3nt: TGCGCCAGCAGCCAAGATGTGAGGGACAGGGGGGTATTGTGGGAAAAACTGTTTTTT

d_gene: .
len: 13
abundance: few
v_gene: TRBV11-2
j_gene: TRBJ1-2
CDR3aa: CASSLGPRGGYTF
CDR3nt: TGTGCCAGCAGCTTAGGGCCAAGGGGTGGCTACACCTTC

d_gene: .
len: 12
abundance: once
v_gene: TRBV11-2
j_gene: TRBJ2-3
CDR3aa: CASSLAADTQYF
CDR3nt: TGTGCCAGCAGCTTAGCGGCAGATACGCAGTATTTT

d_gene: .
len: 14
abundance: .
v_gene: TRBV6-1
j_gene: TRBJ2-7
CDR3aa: CASIPDRSSYEQYF
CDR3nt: TGTGCCAGCATCCCAGACAGAAGCTCCTACGAGCAGTACTTC

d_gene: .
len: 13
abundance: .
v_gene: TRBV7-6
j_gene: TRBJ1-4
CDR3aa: CASSLEMQGKLFF
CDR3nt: TGTGCCAGCAGCTTAGAAATGCAGGGAAAACTGTTTTTT

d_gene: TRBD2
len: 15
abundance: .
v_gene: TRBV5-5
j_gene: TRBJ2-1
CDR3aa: CASSLSGRAHNEQFF
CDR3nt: TGTGCCAGCAGCTTAAGCGGGAGGGCCCACAATGAGCAGTTCTTC

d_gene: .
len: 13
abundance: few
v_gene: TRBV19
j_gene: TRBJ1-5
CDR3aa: CASSISFNQPQHF
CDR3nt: TGTGCCAGTAGTATTAGTTTCAATCAGCCCCAGCATTTT

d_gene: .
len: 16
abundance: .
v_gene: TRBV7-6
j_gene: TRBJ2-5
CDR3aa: CASSPGGLRTWVSQYF
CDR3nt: TGTGCCAGCAGCCCAGGGGGACTCCGTACATGGGTGTCCCAGTACTTC

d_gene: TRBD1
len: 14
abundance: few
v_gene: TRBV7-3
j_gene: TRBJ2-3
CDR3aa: CASSYDRGSDTQYF
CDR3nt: TGTGCCAGCAGCTACGACAGGGGGTCAGATACGCAGTATTTT

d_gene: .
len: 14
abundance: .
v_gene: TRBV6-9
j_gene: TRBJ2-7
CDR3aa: CASSYRRGVDEQYF
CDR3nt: TGTGCCAGCAGTTATCGGAGGGGTGTTGACGAGCAGTACTTC

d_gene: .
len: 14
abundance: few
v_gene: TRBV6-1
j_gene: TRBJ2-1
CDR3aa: CASSARRGQGEQFF
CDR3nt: TGTGCCAGCAGTGCAAGGAGGGGGCAGGGTGAGCAGTTCTTC

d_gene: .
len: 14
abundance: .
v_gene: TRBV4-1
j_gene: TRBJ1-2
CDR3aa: CASRLFRGAGGYTF
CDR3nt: TGCGCCAGCCGCCTCTTCCGGGGGGCAGGTGGCTACACCTTC

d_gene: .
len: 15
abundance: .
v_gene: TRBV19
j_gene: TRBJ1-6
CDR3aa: CASSIWGTDNSPLHF
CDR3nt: TGTGCCAGTAGTATATGGGGGACTGATAATTCACCCCTCCACTTT

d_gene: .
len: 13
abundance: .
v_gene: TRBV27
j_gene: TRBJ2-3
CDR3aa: CASSLGPGDTQYF
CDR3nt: TGTGCCAGCAGTTTAGGCCCGGGAGATACGCAGTATTTT

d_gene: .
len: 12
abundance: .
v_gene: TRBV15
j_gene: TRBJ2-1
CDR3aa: CATSRVRNEQFF
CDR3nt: TGTGCCACCAGCAGAGTCAGGAATGAGCAGTTCTTC

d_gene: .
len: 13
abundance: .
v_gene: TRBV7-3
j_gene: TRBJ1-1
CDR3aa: CASSLSSNTEAFF
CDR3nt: TGTGCCAGCAGCTTATCCTCGAACACTGAAGCTTTCTTT

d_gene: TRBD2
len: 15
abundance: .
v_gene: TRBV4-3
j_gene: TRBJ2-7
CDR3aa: CASSPGTSGSYEQYF
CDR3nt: TGCGCCAGCAGCCCCGGGACTAGCGGGAGCTACGAGCAGTACTTC